The rows below give T cell receptor beta chains drawn from one sample of a study of blood T cell repertoires in COVID-19. The protocol was immunoSEQ multiplex PCR, while the TCRdb copy is restricted to in-frame clones and leaves out a portion. Here the sample spans about 250,000 clones, about four fifths being singletons. The material sequenced was peripheral blood. These receptors were taken from a man older than 75 with acute or convalescent COVID-19. The CDR3 runs from the conserved cysteine through the conserved F or W. The D gene is left open where the match is weak. Only part of the rows carry a size: once, few, many, or a class if the clone is expanded.

abundance: few; d_gene: .; v_gene: TRBV18; j_gene: TRBJ1-1; CDR3aa: CASSPPYVAGVNAFF; CDR3nt: TGTGCCAGCTCACCACCGTATGTCGCAGGGGTTAATGCTTTCTTT
abundance: .; d_gene: TRBD1; v_gene: TRBV27; j_gene: TRBJ2-5; CDR3aa: CASSRWTGEETQYF; CDR3nt: TGTGCCAGCAGCCGATGGACAGGGGAAGAGACCCAGTACTTC
abundance: .; d_gene: TRBD1; v_gene: TRBV5-4; j_gene: TRBJ1-2; CDR3aa: CASSLAPGQGNYGYTF; CDR3nt: TGTGCCAGCAGCCTGGCCCCCGGACAGGGGAACTATGGCTACACCTTC
abundance: .; d_gene: TRBD1; v_gene: TRBV28; j_gene: TRBJ2-4; CDR3aa: CASSPRQGQNIQYF; CDR3nt: TGTGCCAGCAGTCCAAGACAGGGTCAAAACATTCAGTACTTC
abundance: .; d_gene: .; v_gene: TRBV5-1; j_gene: TRBJ1-2; CDR3aa: CASSLDNLRGYTF; CDR3nt: TGCGCCAGCAGCTTGGATAACCTGAGGGGCTACACCTTC
abundance: .; d_gene: TRBD2; v_gene: TRBV3-1/TRBV3-2; j_gene: TRBJ2-2; CDR3aa: CASSSTSGGDGELFF; CDR3nt: TGTGCCAGCAGCTCCACTAGCGGGGGGGACGGGGAGCTGTTTTTT
abundance: .; d_gene: .; v_gene: TRBV7-9; j_gene: TRBJ1-5; CDR3aa: CASSLGIRGNQPQHF; CDR3nt: TGTGCCAGCAGCTTAGGCATTCGGGGGAATCAGCCCCAGCATTTT
abundance: .; d_gene: .; v_gene: TRBV6-1; j_gene: TRBJ2-7; CDR3aa: CASSEMGRQAARYEQYF; CDR3nt: TGTGCCAGCAGTGAAATGGGGCGTCAGGCTGCCCGCTACGAGCAGTACTTC
abundance: few; d_gene: .; v_gene: TRBV2; j_gene: TRBJ1-5; CDR3aa: CATEPEYSNQPQHF; CDR3nt: TGTGCCACCGAACCGGAGTATAGCAATCAGCCCCAGCATTTT
abundance: .; d_gene: .; v_gene: TRBV27; j_gene: TRBJ1-5; CDR3aa: CASSSTSLRNQPQHF; CDR3nt: TGTGCCAGCAGTTCGACAAGCTTACGGAATCAGCCCCAGCATTTT
abundance: .; d_gene: .; v_gene: TRBV7-8; j_gene: TRBJ2-7; CDR3aa: CASSVFTGTYEQYF; CDR3nt: TGTGCCAGCAGCGTATTTACAGGGACCTACGAGCAGTACTTC
abundance: .; d_gene: .; v_gene: TRBV29-1; j_gene: TRBJ1-1; CDR3aa: CSVGQLEAFF; CDR3nt: TGCAGCGTTGGACAGCTTGAAGCTTTCTTT
abundance: once; d_gene: .; v_gene: TRBV5-1; j_gene: TRBJ2-3; CDR3aa: CASSLGGKGTDTQYF; CDR3nt: TGCGCCAGCAGCTTGGGCGGGAAAGGCACAGATACGCAGTATTTT
abundance: .; d_gene: .; v_gene: TRBV6-6; j_gene: TRBJ1-2; CDR3aa: CASSQNVGIRTDLYGYTF; CDR3nt: TGTGCCAGCAGTCAAAATGTAGGAATAAGGACAGACCTTTATGGCTACACCTTC
abundance: .; d_gene: .; v_gene: TRBV12-3/TRBV12-4; j_gene: TRBJ1-2; CDR3aa: CASSPAGRNGYTF; CDR3nt: TGTGCCAGCAGCCCCGCTGGGAGGAATGGCTACACCTTC
abundance: .; d_gene: .; v_gene: TRBV7-9; j_gene: TRBJ1-1; CDR3aa: CASSSRGHPGAEAFF; CDR3nt: TGTGCCAGCAGCTCCCGGGGACATCCGGGCGCTGAAGCTTTCTTT
abundance: .; d_gene: TRBD2; v_gene: TRBV3-1/TRBV3-2; j_gene: TRBJ2-7; CDR3aa: CASSPWTSGYEQYF; CDR3nt: TGTGCCAGCAGCCCCTGGACTAGCGGGTACGAGCAGTACTTC
abundance: few; d_gene: .; v_gene: TRBV28; j_gene: TRBJ1-6; CDR3aa: CASSIPGSNSPLHF; CDR3nt: TGTGCCAGCAGTATTCCCGGGAGTAATTCACCCCTCCACTTT
abundance: .; d_gene: .; v_gene: TRBV21-1; j_gene: TRBJ2-2; CDR3aa: CASSKGASGNMELFF; CDR3nt: TGTGCCAGCAGCAAAGGGGCTAGCGGGAATATGGAGCTGTTTTTT
abundance: .; d_gene: TRBD1; v_gene: TRBV27; j_gene: TRBJ1-6; CDR3aa: CASSGQGWNSPLHF; CDR3nt: TGTGCCAGCAGCGGACAGGGGTGGAATTCACCCCTCCACTTT
abundance: .; d_gene: .; v_gene: TRBV11-2; j_gene: TRBJ1-3; CDR3aa: CASSLAGEPSGNTIYF; CDR3nt: TGTGCCAGCAGCTTAGCGGGGGAACCCTCTGGAAACACCATATATTTT
abundance: few; d_gene: .; v_gene: TRBV28; j_gene: TRBJ1-3; CDR3aa: CASSLGRGVGNTIYF; CDR3nt: TGTGCCAGCAGTTTAGGGAGGGGCGTTGGAAACACCATATATTTT
abundance: .; d_gene: .; v_gene: TRBV6-6; j_gene: TRBJ1-1; CDR3aa: CASSFMETNTEAFF; CDR3nt: TGTGCCAGCAGTTTCATGGAGACGAACACTGAAGCTTTCTTT
abundance: .; d_gene: .; v_gene: TRBV24-1; j_gene: TRBJ2-2; CDR3aa: CATSGYGTLTGELFF; CDR3nt: TGTGCCACCAGTGGCTACGGGACACTCACCGGGGAGCTGTTTTTT
abundance: .; d_gene: TRBD1; v_gene: TRBV7-9; j_gene: TRBJ2-3; CDR3aa: CASSTTGYTQYF; CDR3nt: TGTGCCAGCAGCACGACAGGGTATACGCAGTATTTT
abundance: few; d_gene: .; v_gene: TRBV7-9; j_gene: TRBJ1-4; CDR3aa: CASSPGFSTNEKLFF; CDR3nt: TGTGCCAGCAGTCCGGGTTTCTCAACTAATGAAAAACTGTTTTTT
abundance: once; d_gene: .; v_gene: TRBV14; j_gene: TRBJ1-2; CDR3aa: CASSQWGGRYTF; CDR3nt: TGTGCCAGCAGCCAATGGGGGGGACGCTACACCTTC
abundance: .; d_gene: TRBD1; v_gene: TRBV7-2; j_gene: TRBJ1-2; CDR3aa: CASSLGQGAQGYTF; CDR3nt: TGTGCCAGCAGCTTAGGTCAGGGGGCGCAGGGCTACACCTTC
abundance: .; d_gene: TRBD1; v_gene: TRBV19; j_gene: TRBJ2-4; CDR3aa: CASSGGQTLAKNIQYF; CDR3nt: TGTGCCAGTAGTGGGGGACAGACGTTAGCCAAAAACATTCAGTACTTC
abundance: once; d_gene: .; v_gene: TRBV5-6; j_gene: TRBJ1-2; CDR3aa: CASSLAEGYYGYTF; CDR3nt: TGTGCCAGCAGCTTGGCGGAGGGGTACTATGGCTACACCTTC
abundance: few; d_gene: TRBD1; v_gene: TRBV7-8; j_gene: TRBJ2-1; CDR3aa: CASIIPGQGPFNEQFF; CDR3nt: TGTGCCAGCATCATACCGGGACAGGGACCTTTCAATGAGCAGTTCTTC
abundance: .; d_gene: .; v_gene: TRBV7-2; j_gene: TRBJ1-1; CDR3aa: CASSLGAGGRTEAFF; CDR3nt: TGTGCCAGCAGCTTAGGTGCCGGGGGTCGCACTGAAGCTTTCTTT
abundance: .; d_gene: .; v_gene: TRBV10-2; j_gene: TRBJ1-2; CDR3aa: CASSESSGESYGYTF; CDR3nt: TGCGCCAGCAGTGAGTCGAGTGGGGAGAGCTATGGCTACACCTTC
abundance: .; d_gene: TRBD1; v_gene: TRBV9; j_gene: TRBJ2-2; CDR3aa: CASSVWDRGRGGPNTGELFF; CDR3nt: TGTGCCAGCAGCGTATGGGACAGGGGAAGAGGAGGTCCGAACACCGGGGAGCTGTTTTTT
abundance: .; d_gene: TRBD1; v_gene: TRBV12-3/TRBV12-4; j_gene: TRBJ2-7; CDR3aa: CASSRTGVEEQYF; CDR3nt: TGTGCCAGCAGCAGAACAGGGGTTGAGGAGCAGTACTTC
abundance: .; d_gene: .; v_gene: TRBV7-8; j_gene: TRBJ2-4; CDR3aa: CASSLDPLLTKNIQYF; CDR3nt: TGTGCCAGCAGCTTAGACCCCCTGCTAACCAAAAACATTCAGTACTTC
abundance: .; d_gene: TRBD1; v_gene: TRBV3-1/TRBV3-2; j_gene: TRBJ2-7; CDR3aa: CASSSLLGQGPYEQYF; CDR3nt: TGTGCCAGCAGCTCCCTCCTGGGACAGGGACCCTACGAGCAGTACTTC
abundance: .; d_gene: .; v_gene: TRBV11-2; j_gene: TRBJ2-3; CDR3aa: CASTQGGLQGWTDTQYF; CDR3nt: TGTGCCAGCACCCAGGGGGGACTGCAAGGATGGACAGATACGCAGTATTTT
abundance: .; d_gene: TRBD1; v_gene: TRBV24-1; j_gene: TRBJ1-4; CDR3aa: CATSESEQGRTEKLFF; CDR3nt: TGTGCCACCAGTGAATCCGAACAGGGGAGGACTGAAAAACTGTTTTTT
abundance: .; d_gene: .; v_gene: TRBV9; j_gene: TRBJ1-5; CDR3aa: CASSVGTSDSNQPQHF; CDR3nt: TGTGCCAGCAGCGTAGGTACCAGTGATAGCAATCAGCCCCAGCATTTT
abundance: .; d_gene: .; v_gene: TRBV19; j_gene: TRBJ1-2; CDR3aa: CASSIRETNYGYTF; CDR3nt: TGTGCCAGTAGTATACGCGAGACTAACTATGGCTACACCTTC
abundance: once; d_gene: TRBD2; v_gene: TRBV3-1/TRBV3-2; j_gene: TRBJ2-3; CDR3aa: CASGRGLAGVTDTQYF; CDR3nt: TGTGCCAGCGGCAGAGGGTTAGCGGGGGTAACAGATACGCAGTATTTT